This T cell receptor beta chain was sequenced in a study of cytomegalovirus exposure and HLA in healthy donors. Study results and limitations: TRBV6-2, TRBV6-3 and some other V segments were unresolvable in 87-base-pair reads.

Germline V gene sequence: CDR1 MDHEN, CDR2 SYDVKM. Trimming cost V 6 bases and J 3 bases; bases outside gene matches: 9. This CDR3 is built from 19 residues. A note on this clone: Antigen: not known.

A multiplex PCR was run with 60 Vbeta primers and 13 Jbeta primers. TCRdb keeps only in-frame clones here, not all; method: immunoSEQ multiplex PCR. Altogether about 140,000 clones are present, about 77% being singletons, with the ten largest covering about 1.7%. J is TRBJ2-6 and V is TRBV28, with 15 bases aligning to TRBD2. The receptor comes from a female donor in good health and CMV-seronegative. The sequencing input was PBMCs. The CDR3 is CASRPTTGLAGGGANVLTF. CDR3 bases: TGTGCCAGCAGACCAACCACGGGACTAGCGGGAGGTGGGGCCAACGTCCTGACTTTC.